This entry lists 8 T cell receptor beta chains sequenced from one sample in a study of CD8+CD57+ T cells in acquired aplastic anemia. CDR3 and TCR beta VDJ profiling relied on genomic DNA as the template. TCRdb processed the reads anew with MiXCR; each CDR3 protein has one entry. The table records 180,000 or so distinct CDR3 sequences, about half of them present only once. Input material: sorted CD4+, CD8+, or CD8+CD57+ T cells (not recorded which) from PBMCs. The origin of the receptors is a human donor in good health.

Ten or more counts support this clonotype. The CDR3 nucleotides read TGTGCCAGCAGCTTTGGGGGGGTAAAACTGTTTTTT. This encodes CASSFGGVKLFF. The gene calls are TRBV11-2 and TRBJ1-4; D is perhaps TRBD1 (5 bases). CDR3 length equals 12 residues. The V gene's germline CDR1 is SGHAT and CDR2 FQNNGV. The V end lost 3 bases, the J end lost 10 bases, and 9 bases lay between the germline ends.

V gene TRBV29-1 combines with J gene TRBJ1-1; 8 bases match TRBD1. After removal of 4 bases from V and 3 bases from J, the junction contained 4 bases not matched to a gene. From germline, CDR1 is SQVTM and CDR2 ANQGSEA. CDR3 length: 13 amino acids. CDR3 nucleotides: TGCAGCGTTGTTTCAGGGGGCTACACTGAAGCTTTCTTT. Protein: CSVVSGGYTEAFF.

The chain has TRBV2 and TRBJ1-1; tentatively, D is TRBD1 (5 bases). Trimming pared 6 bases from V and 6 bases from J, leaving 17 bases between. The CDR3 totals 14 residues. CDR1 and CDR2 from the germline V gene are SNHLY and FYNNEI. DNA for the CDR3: TGTGCCAGCAGCCCAGTCTCTGGGACGGCTGAAGCTTTCTTT. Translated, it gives CASSPVSGTAEAFF.

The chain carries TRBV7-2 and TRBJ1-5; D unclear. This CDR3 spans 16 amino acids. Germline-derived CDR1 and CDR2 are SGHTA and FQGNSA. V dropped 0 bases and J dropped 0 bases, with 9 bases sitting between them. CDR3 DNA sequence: TGTGCCAGCAGCTTAGCGTCGAGTATTAGCAATCAGCCCCAGCATTTT. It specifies CASSLASSISNQPQHF.

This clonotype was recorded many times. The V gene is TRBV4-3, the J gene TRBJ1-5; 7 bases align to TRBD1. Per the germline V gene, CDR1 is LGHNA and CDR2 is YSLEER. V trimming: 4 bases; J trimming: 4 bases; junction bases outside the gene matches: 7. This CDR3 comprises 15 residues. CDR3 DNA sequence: TGCGCCAGCAGCCCCCAGACAGGGTTGAATCAGCCCCAGCATTTT. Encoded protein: CASSPQTGLNQPQHF.

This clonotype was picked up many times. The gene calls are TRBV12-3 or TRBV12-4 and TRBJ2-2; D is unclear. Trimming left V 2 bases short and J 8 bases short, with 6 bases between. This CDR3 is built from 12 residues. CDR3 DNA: TGTGCCAGCAGTTTACAGCCTGGGGAGCTGTTTTTT. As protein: CASSLQPGELFF.

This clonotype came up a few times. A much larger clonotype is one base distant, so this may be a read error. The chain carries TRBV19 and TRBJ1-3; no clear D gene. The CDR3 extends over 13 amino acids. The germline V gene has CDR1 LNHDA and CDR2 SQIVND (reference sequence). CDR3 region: CASSYSSGDTIYF. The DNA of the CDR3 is TGTGCCAGTAGTTATTCAAGTGGAGACACCATATATTTT. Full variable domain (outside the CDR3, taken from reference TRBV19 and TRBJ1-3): DGGITQSPKYLFRKEGQNVTLSCEQNLNHDAMYWYRQDPGQGLRLIYYSQIVNDFQKGDIAEGYSVSREKKESFPLTVTSAQKNPTAFYLCASSYSSGDTIYFGEGSWLTVV.

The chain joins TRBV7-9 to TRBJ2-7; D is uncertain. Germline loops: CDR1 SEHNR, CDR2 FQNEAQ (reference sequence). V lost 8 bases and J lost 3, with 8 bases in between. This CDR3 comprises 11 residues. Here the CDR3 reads CASQQNYEQYF. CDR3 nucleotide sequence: TGTGCCAGCCAACAAAACTACGAGCAGTACTTC.